The present T cell receptor (beta chain) was sequenced within a study of blood T cell repertoires in COVID-19. CDR1 and CDR2 (germline): LGHDT, YNNKEL (reference sequence). The J segment lost 6 bases and the V segment lost 0 bases, leaving 9 bases of the junction unmatched. This CDR3 is built from 16 residues. In the study's own analysis: Amplification of reference gene primers provided the estimated nucleated cell counts. Profiled with immunoSEQ multiplex PCR; TCRdb holds only in-frame clones, not every one. Clone size and V and J calls were adopted from that table, with D and trimming inferred from the DNA. The sample includes 75,000 to 100,000 clones, about 87% of them seen just once.

This receptor was taken from a human donor in a cohort sampled during active COVID-19. The material sequenced was peripheral blood. This chain joins TRBV3-1 (or the pseudogene TRBV3-2) and TRBJ2-7; 9 positions agree with TRBD2. The CDR3 bases are TGTGCCAGCAGCCAAGATTTATCTAGCGGGAAGGGCGAGCAGTACTTC. Translating it yields CASSQDLSSGKGEQYF.